The 10 T cell receptor beta chains below come from one sample, sequenced in a study of cytomegalovirus exposure and HLA in healthy donors. PCR primers comprised 60 Vbeta and 13 Jbeta primers. Here immunoSEQ multiplex PCR was the method, and the copy in TCRdb shows in-frame clones only, minus some. Here the sample spans over 150,000 clones, over 65% being singletons. The sequencing sample was made of PBMCs. These receptors all stem from a woman in her thirties in good health and CMV-seropositive.

The genes are TRBV28 and TRBJ1-1; D not resolved. CDR3 length: 12 amino acids. The V and J ends lost 5 bases and 1 base respectively, with 5 bases between them. Germline V gene sequence: CDR1 MDHEN, CDR2 SYDVKM. CDR3 protein: CASSRWNTEAFF. The CDR3 DNA sequence: TGTGCCAGCAGTCGGTGGAACACTGAAGCTTTCTTT.

There are a few counts of this clone. The rearrangement joins TRBV28 to TRBJ1-4; 8 bases agree with TRBD1. Trimming cost V 6 bases and J 13 bases; bases outside gene matches: 16. This CDR3 is 15 amino acids long. CDR1 MDHEN and CDR2 SYDVKM come from the germline V gene. The CDR3 DNA follows: TGTGCCAGCAGACCCCCGGGACAGGTACCCGAAGGACTGTTTTTT. This sequence encodes CASRPPGQVPEGLFF.

V and J are TRBV14 and TRBJ2-1, with D possibly being TRBD2 (6 bases). The CDR3 contains 15 residues. V was clipped by 5 bases and J by 4 bases, with 15 bases between them. CDR1 and CDR2 from the germline V gene are SGHDN and FVKESK. CDR3 DNA sequence: TGTGCCAGCAGCGCGGGACTGACTGCATACAATGAGCAGTTCTTC. Amino acid sequence: CASSAGLTAYNEQFF.

The chain has TRBV4-2 and TRBJ2-3; 11 bases line up with TRBD2. There are 17 residues in the CDR3. The trim removed 0 bases at V and 6 bases at J, leaving 8 bases unmatched. Germline assignment: CDR1 LGHNA and CDR2 YNFKEQ. CDR3 residues: CASSQEPLAGVGDTQYF. The CDR3 DNA reads as TGTGCCAGCAGCCAAGAGCCACTAGCGGGAGTTGGGGATACGCAGTATTTT.

The rearrangement joins TRBV28 to TRBJ2-7, with 7 bases aligning to TRBD1. V was clipped by 7 bases and J by 2 bases; unmatched bases: 11. CDR3 length: 15 amino acids. Germline-derived CDR1 and CDR2 are MDHEN and SYDVKM. CDR3 DNA sequence: TGTGCCAGCAAAAAGGACAGGTGGGGTCCCTACGAGCAGTACTTC. Encoded protein: CASKKDRWGPYEQYF.

The J gene is TRBJ1-2, the V gene TRBV2; D possibly corresponds to TRBD1 (6 bases). Germline lookup yields CDR1 SNHLY and CDR2 FYNNEI. This CDR3 has 17 amino acids. Trimming took 0 bases from V and 3 from J, leaving 17 bases between them. The chain's CDR3 is CASSEAVRTALDYGYTF. In DNA form, the CDR3 reads TGTGCCAGCAGTGAAGCAGTAAGGACAGCTCTGGACTATGGCTACACCTTC. Combining the CDR3 with reference TRBV2 and TRBJ1-2 gives the whole variable domain EPEVTQTPSHQVTQMGQEVILRCVPISNHLYFYWYRQILGQKVEFLVSFYNNEISEKSEIFDDQFSVERPDGSNFTLKIRSTKLEDSAMYFCASSEAVRTALDYGYTFGSGTRLTVV.

This clone was counted between two and nine times. The chain has TRBV11-2 and TRBJ1-2; D gene uncertain. V lost 5 bases to trimming and J lost 7 bases, with 17 bases between them. The germline V gene encodes CDR1 SGHAT and CDR2 FQNNGV. The length of the CDR3 is 14 residues. As DNA, the CDR3 is TGTGCCAGCAGCCTTGCGGGCCCGGGTATTGGCTACACCTTC. Its protein is CASSLAGPGIGYTF.

This clone was observed once. This sequence joins TRBV30 and TRBJ2-3; D unclear. CDR3 size: 12 residues. Germline assignment: CDR1 GTSNPN and CDR2 SVGIG (reference sequence). V lost 3 bases to trimming and J lost 2 bases, with 6 bases between them. The CDR3 sequence is CAWSLNTDTQYF. The CDR3, as DNA: TGTGCCTGGAGCCTTAACACAGATACGCAGTATTTT.

The chain uses TRBV27 and TRBJ2-3; maybe TRBD1 (5 bases). Germline CDR1 and CDR2: MNHEY and SMNVEV (reference sequence). This CDR3 is built from 14 residues. The V and J ends lost 7 bases and 0 bases respectively, with 11 bases between them. The CDR3 spells CASTPTVSTDTQYF. CDR3 nucleotides: TGTGCCAGCACTCCGACAGTTAGCACAGATACGCAGTATTTT.

The gene calls are TRBV30 and TRBJ1-2, with 7 nucleotides matching TRBD1. The J segment lost 3 bases and the V segment lost 4 bases, leaving 5 bases of the junction unmatched. This CDR3 region has 13 residues. Germline CDR1 GTSNPN, CDR2 SVGIG (reference sequence). CDR3 protein: CAWIIDRDYGYTF. CDR3 nucleotide sequence: TGTGCCTGGATTATCGACAGGGACTATGGCTACACCTTC.